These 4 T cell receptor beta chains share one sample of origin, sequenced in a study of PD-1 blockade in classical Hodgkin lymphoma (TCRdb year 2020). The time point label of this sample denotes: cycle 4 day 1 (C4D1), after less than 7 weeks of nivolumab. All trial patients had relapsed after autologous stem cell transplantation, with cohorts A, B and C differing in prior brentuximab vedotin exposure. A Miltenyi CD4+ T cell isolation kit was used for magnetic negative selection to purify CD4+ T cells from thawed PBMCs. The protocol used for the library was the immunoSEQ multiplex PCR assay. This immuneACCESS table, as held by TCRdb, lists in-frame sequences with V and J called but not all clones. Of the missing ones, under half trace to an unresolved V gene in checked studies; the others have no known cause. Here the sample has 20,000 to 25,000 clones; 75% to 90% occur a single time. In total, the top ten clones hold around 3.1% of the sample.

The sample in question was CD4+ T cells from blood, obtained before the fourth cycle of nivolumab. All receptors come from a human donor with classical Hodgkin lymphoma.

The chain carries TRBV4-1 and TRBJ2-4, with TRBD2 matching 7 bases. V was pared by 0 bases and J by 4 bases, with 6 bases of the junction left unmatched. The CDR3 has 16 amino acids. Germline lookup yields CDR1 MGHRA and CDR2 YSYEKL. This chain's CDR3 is CASSQDGGIGKNIQYF. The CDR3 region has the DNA TGCGCCAGCAGCCAAGACGGGGGGATTGGGAAAAACATTCAGTACTTC.

CDR3 region: CAWSVRTYGYTF. CDR3 nucleotide sequence: TGTGCCTGGAGTGTTAGGACTTATGGCTACACCTTC. The chain has TRBV30 and TRBJ1-2; D not certain. This CDR3 spans 12 amino acids. Looked up from germline, CDR1 is GTSNPN and CDR2 is SVGIG (reference sequence). Trimming pared 0 bases from V and 5 bases from J, leaving 7 bases between.

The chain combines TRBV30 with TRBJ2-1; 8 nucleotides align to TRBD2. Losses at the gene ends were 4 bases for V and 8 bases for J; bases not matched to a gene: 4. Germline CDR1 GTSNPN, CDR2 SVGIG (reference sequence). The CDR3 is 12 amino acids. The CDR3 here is CAWTGGIHEQFF. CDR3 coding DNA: TGTGCCTGGACGGGGGGGATTCATGAGCAGTTCTTC.

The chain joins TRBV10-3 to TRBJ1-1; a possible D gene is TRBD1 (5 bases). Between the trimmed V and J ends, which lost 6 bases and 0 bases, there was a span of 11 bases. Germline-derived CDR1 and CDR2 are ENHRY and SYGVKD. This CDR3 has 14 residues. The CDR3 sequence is CAISETELNTEAFF. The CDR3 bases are TGTGCCATCAGCGAGACAGAACTGAACACTGAAGCTTTCTTT.